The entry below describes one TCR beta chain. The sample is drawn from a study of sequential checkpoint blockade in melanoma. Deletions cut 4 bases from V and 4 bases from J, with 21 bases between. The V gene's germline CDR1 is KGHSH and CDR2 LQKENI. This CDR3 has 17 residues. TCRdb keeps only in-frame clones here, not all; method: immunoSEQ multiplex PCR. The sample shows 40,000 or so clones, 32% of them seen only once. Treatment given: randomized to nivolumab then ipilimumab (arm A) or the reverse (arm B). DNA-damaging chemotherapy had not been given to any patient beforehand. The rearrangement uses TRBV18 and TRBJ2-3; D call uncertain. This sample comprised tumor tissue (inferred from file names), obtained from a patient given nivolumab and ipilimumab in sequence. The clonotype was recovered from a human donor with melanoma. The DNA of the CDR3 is TGTGCCAGCTCACTCAGGCAGGCCGAGCTACCCGCAGATACGCAGTATTTT. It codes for CASSLRQAELPADTQYF.